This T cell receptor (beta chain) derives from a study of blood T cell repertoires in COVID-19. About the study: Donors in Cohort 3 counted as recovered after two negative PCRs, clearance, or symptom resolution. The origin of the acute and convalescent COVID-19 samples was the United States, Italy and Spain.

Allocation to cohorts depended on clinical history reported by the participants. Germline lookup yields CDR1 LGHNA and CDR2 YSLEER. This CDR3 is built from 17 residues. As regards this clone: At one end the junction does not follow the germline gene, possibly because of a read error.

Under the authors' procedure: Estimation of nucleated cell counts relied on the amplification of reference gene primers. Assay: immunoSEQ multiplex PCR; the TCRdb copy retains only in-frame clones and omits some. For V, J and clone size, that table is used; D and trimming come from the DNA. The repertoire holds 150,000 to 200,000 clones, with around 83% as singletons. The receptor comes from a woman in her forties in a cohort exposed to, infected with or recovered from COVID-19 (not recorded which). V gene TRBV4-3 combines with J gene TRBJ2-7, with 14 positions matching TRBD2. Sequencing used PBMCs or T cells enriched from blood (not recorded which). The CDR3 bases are TGCGCCAGCAGTCAAGGGACTAGCGGGAGCGTGAGCTACGAGCAGTACTTC. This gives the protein CASSQGTSGSVSYEQYF.